This section outlines one T cell receptor (beta chain) sequence together with its context. The target antigen is unknown. This record comes from a study of OX40 agonist ivuxolimab in advanced cancers. Study details: Intravenous ivuxolimab was administered to patients every 2 weeks at 0.01 to 10 mg/kg. Mean age roughly 65 years, range about 23 to 85; around 80% male. Overall study findings and caveats: Individuals who were partial responders at 0.1-3.0 mg/kg had clonal expansion that ranked among the lowest.

With 0 bases removed from V and 1 base from J, the gap between germline ends came to 13 bases. The length of the CDR3 is 16 residues. CDR1 and CDR2 from the germline V gene are SGHNT and YYREEE (reference sequence). Method: immunoSEQ multiplex PCR; TCRdb's copy keeps in-frame clones and lacks some. This sample yields around 72,000 clones, of which more than 65% are seen a single time; roughly 5.3% belongs to the top ten. Excluded were patients having autoimmune disease history or systemic immunosuppression. The chain links TRBV5-4 to TRBJ1-1, with a tentative D call TRBD1 (6 bases). This clonotype was obtained from an adult with an advanced solid tumor such as melanoma, head and neck, liver or kidney cancer. The sequencing used CD4+ or CD8+ T cells sorted from blood, collected in a trial of the OX40 agonist ivuxolimab. This CDR3 is CASSLGGGFGNTEAFF. The CDR3 region has the DNA TGTGCCAGCAGCTTGGGAGGGGGGTTTGGGAACACTGAAGCTTTCTTT.